Shown below are 8 T cell receptor beta chains from a single sample sequenced in a study of blood T cell repertoires in COVID-19. Assay used: immunoSEQ multiplex PCR; TCRdb lists only in-frame clones, some missing. Here the sample spans fewer than 200,000 clones, over 75% being singletons. Sequenced: PBMCs or T cells enriched from blood (not recorded which). These receptor sequences come from a woman in her late teens or twenties who had recovered from COVID-19.

The rearrangement links TRBV10-3 to TRBJ1-1, with 7 bases that match TRBD1. Germline values: CDR1 ENHRY, CDR2 SYGVKD. The V gene end was trimmed by 4 bases and the J gene end by 5 bases; junction bases not matched to a gene: 7. The CDR3 runs to 14 residues. CDR3 amino acids: CAISGGRGETEAFF. The CDR3 coding sequence is TGTGCCATCAGTGGTGGCAGGGGGGAGACTGAAGCTTTCTTT.

V gene TRBV6-6 combines with J gene TRBJ2-7; 7 bases match TRBD2. The germline V gene encodes CDR1 MNHNY and CDR2 SVGAGI (reference sequence). This CDR3 has 14 residues. V gave up 5 bases and J gave up 0 bases; unmatched junction bases: 4. CDR3 sequence: CASSGSGFSYEQYF. CDR3 coding DNA: TGTGCCAGCAGTGGTAGCGGGTTCTCCTACGAGCAGTACTTC.

The rearrangement links TRBV29-1 to TRBJ1-2; D gene ambiguous. This CDR3 has 15 amino acids. Germline-derived CDR1 and CDR2 are SQVTM and ANQGSEA. Trimming took 0 bases from V and 0 from J, leaving 11 bases between them. The CDR3 loop reads CSVEEFRQTNYGYTF. CDR3 coding DNA: TGCAGCGTTGAAGAATTCAGGCAAACTAACTATGGCTACACCTTC.

The chain recombines TRBV11-2 with TRBJ1-6; D is unclear. The V and J ends lost 0 bases and 13 bases respectively, with 10 bases between them. This CDR3 region has 13 residues. Per germline, CDR1 SGHAT and CDR2 FQNNGV. The CDR3 protein is CASSLDLVAPLHF. Here the CDR3 DNA reads TGTGCCAGCAGCTTAGATCTAGTGGCCCCCCTCCACTTT.

The chain couples TRBV6-2 or TRBV6-3 to TRBJ1-5; D is unclear. Germline V gives CDR1 MNHEY, CDR2 SVGEGT. The CDR3 has 16 residues. Trimming took 6 bases from V and 1 from J, leaving 16 bases between them. The CDR3 DNA follows: TGTGCCAGCAGCTTCCGACACCTCAAGAGCAATCAGCCCCAGCATTTT. It is translated as CASSFRHLKSNQPQHF.

This chain links TRBV3-1 (or the pseudogene TRBV3-2) with TRBJ1-1; TRBD1 aligns across 9 bases. The junction had 1 base not matched to a gene; V was cut back by 3 bases and J by 5 bases. The CDR3 spans 13 residues. The germline V gene encodes CDR1 LGHDT and CDR2 YNNKEL (reference sequence). The CDR3 sequence: CASSHGTGTEAFF. Written as DNA, the CDR3 is TGTGCCAGCAGCCACGGGACAGGGACTGAAGCTTTCTTT.

CDR3 bases: TGTGCCAGCAGGCCCAAGACAGGGTTGGGCGGCTACACCTTC. Amino acids: CASRPKTGLGGYTF. The chain joins TRBV28 to TRBJ1-2, with 7 positions matching TRBD1. This CDR3 is built from 14 residues. V lost 6 bases to trimming and J lost 8 bases; unmatched junction nucleotides: 12. CDR1 is MDHEN and CDR2 is SYDVKM in the germline V gene.

Concerning this clone itself: Distinct nucleotide sequences in the sample also encode this CDR3. This chain joins TRBV11-3 and TRBJ2-1; 15 nucleotides line up with TRBD2. With V trimmed by 5 bases and J by 7 bases, 3 bases remained unmatched. The length of the CDR3 is 15 residues. Germline values: CDR1 SGHNT, CDR2 YENEEA. The CDR3 protein is CASSPGLAGGNEQFF. In nucleotides, the CDR3 is TGTGCCAGCAGCCCCGGACTAGCGGGGGGGAATGAGCAGTTCTTC. Together with reference TRBV11-3 and TRBJ2-1, the CDR3 gives the full variable domain: EAGVVQSPRYKIIEKKQPVAFWCNPISGHNTLYWYLQNLGQGPELLIRYENEEAVDDSQLPKDRFSAERLKGVDSTLKIQPAELGDSAVYLCASSPGLAGGNEQFFGPGTRLTVL.